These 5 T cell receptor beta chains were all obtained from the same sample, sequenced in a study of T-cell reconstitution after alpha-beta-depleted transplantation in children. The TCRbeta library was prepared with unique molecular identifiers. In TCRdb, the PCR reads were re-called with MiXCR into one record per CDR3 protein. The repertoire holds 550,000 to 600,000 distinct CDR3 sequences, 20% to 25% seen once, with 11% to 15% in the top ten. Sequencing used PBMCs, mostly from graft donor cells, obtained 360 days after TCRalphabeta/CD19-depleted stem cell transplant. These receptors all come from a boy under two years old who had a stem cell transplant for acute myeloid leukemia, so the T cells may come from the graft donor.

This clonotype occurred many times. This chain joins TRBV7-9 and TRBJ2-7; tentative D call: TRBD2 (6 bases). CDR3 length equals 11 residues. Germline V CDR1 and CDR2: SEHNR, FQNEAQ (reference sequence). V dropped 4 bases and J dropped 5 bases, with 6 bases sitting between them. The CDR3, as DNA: TGTGCCAGCAGCTCGGGGGACGAGCAGTACGTC. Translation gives CASSSGDEQYV.

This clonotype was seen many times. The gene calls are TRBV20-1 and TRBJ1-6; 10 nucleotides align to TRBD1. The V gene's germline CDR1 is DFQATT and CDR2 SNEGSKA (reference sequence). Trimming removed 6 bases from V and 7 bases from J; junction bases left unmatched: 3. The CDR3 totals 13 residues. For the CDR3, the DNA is TGCAGTGCGTCGGGACAGGGGAATTCACCCCTCCACTTT. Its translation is CSASGQGNSPLHF.

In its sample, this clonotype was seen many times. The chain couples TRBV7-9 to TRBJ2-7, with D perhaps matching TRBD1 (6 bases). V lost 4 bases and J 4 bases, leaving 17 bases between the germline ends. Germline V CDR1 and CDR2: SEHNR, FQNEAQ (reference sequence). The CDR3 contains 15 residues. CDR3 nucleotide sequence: TGTGCCAGCAGCTCCGCGCAGGGGTCCCCTTACGAGCAGTACGTC. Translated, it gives CASSSAQGSPYEQYV.

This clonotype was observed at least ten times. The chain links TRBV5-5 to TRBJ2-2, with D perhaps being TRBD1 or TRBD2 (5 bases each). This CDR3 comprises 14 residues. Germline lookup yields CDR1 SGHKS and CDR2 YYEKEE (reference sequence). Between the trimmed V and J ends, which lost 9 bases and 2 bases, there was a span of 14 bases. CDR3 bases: TGTGCCAATATGAGGGGACCTAACACCGGGGAGCTGTTTTTT. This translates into CANMRGPNTGELFF.

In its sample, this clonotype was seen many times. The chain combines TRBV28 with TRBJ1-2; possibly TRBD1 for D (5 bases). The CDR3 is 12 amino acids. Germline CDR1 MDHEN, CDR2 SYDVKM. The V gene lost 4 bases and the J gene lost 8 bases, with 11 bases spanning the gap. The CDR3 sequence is CASSYRGRGYTF. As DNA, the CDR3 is TGTGCCAGCAGTTATCGGGGCCGGGGCTACACCTTC.